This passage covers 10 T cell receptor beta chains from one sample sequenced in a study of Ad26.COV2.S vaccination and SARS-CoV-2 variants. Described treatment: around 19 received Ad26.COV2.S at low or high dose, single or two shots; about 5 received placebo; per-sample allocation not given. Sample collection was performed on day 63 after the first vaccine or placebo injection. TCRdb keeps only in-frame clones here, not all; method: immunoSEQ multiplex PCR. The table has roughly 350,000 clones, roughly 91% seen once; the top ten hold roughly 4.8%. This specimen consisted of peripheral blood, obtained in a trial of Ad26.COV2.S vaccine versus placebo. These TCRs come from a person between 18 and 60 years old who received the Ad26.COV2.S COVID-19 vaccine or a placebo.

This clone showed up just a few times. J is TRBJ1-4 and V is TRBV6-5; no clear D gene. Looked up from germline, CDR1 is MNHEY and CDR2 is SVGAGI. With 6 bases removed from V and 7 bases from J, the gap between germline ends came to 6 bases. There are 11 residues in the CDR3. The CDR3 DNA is TGTGCCAGCAGGGAGATTGAAAAACTGTTTTTT. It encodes CASREIEKLFF.

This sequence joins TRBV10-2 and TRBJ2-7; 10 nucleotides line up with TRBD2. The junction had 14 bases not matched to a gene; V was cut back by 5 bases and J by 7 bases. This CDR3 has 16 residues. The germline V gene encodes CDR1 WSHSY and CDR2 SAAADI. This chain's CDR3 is CASSSTGLAEVREQYF. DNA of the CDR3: TGCGCCAGCAGTTCTACCGGACTAGCGGAGGTACGGGAGCAGTACTTC.

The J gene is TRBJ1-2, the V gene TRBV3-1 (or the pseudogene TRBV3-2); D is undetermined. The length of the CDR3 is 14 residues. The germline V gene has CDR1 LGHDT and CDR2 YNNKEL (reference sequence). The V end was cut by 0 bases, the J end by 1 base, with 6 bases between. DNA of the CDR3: TGTGCCAGCAGCCAAGACGGTCTTAACTATGGCTACACCTTC. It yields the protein CASSQDGLNYGYTF.

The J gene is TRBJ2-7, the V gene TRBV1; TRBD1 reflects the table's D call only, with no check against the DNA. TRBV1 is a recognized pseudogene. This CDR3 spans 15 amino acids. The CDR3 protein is CTSSPPGQGSYEQYF. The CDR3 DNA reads TGCACCAGCAGCCCACCGGGACAGGGCTCCTACGAGCAGTACTTC.

The chain's CDR3 is CASSNRGSETQYF. CDR3 bases: TGTGCCAGTAGTAATAGGGGGTCGGAGACCCAGTACTTC. The V and J genes are TRBV19 and TRBJ2-5, with a tentative D call TRBD1 (6 bases). Germline loops: CDR1 LNHDA, CDR2 SQIVND (reference sequence). The V gene lost 4 bases and the J gene lost 5 bases, with 11 bases spanning the gap. The CDR3 is 13 residues long.

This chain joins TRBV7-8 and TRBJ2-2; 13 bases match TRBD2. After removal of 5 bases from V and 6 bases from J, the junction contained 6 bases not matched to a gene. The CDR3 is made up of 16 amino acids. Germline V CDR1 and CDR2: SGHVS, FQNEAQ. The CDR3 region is CASSDFGLAGAGELFF. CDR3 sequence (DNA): TGTGCCAGCAGCGATTTCGGACTAGCGGGAGCCGGGGAGCTGTTTTTT. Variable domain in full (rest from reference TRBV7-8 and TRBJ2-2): GAGVSQSPRYKVAKRGQDVALRCDPISGHVSLFWYQQALGQGPEFLTYFQNEAQLDKSGLPSDRFFAERPEGSVSTLKIQRTQQEDSAVYLCASSDFGLAGAGELFFGEGSRLTVL.

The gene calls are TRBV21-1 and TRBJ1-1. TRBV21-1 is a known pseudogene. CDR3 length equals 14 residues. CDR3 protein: CASSKVSGDSEAFF. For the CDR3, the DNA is TGTGCCAGCAGCAAAGTGTCGGGGGATAGTGAAGCTTTCTTT.

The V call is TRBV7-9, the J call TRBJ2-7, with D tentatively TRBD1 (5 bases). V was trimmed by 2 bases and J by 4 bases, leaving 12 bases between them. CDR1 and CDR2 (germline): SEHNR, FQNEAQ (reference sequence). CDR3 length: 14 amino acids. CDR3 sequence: CASSLSGKQYEQYF. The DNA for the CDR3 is TGTGCCAGCAGCTTATCAGGGAAACAATACGAGCAGTACTTC.

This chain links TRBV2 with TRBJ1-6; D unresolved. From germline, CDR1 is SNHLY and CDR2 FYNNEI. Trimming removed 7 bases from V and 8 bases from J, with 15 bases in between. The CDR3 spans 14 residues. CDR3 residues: CASTIGSGDSPLHF. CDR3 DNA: TGTGCCAGCACTATTGGATCGGGAGATTCACCCCTCCACTTT.

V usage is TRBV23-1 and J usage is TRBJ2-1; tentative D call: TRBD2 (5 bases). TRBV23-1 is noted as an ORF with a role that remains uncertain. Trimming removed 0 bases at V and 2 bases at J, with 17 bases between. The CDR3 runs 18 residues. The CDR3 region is CASSQSRPPSGTYNEQFF. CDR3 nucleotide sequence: TGCGCCAGCAGTCAATCGAGGCCGCCGAGCGGTACCTACAATGAGCAGTTCTTC.